Listed below are T cell receptor beta chains from one sample, sequenced in a study of cytomegalovirus exposure and HLA in healthy donors. This table comes from immunoSEQ multiplex PCR, and its TCRdb copy is limited to in-frame clones, with some not included. The sample comprises about 150,000 clones, about 90% of which are singletons, and 6.2% rests with the top ten. The sequenced material came from PBMCs. The receptors shown here come from a woman aged 25 to 39 in good health and CMV-seropositive. The CDR3 runs from the conserved cysteine through the conserved F or W. The order of the fields is clone size, J gene, D gene, V gene, CDR3 protein, CDR3 DNA. The D gene is left open where the match is weak. Only part of the rows carry a size: once, few, many, or a class if the clone is expanded.

few	TRBJ2-7	TRBD2	TRBV6-1	CASSVAGAYEQYF	TGTGCCAGCAGTGTGGCGGGAGCCTACGAGCAGTACTTC
NA	TRBJ2-7	TRBD1	TRBV27	CASSPRADRVEHEQYF	TGTGCCAGCAGCCCGAGAGCGGACAGGGTAGAACACGAGCAGTACTTC
NA	TRBJ1-3	NA	TRBV2	CASSSEYRFSGNTIYF	TGTGCCAGCAGTAGTGAATACAGGTTCTCTGGAAACACCATATATTTT
NA	TRBJ1-2	NA	TRBV7-9	CASSLASRAGYGYTF	TGTGCCAGCAGCTTAGCTTCCAGGGCCGGTTATGGCTACACCTTC
few	TRBJ1-6	TRBD1	TRBV14	CASSHPQGLNSPLHF	TGTGCCAGCAGCCACCCACAGGGGTTGAATTCACCCCTCCACTTT
once	TRBJ1-1	NA	TRBV6-1	CASSEQGRGTEAFF	TGTGCCAGCAGTGAACAGGGGAGGGGGACTGAAGCTTTCTTT
NA	TRBJ2-1	TRBD2	TRBV5-1	CASSSIAGGYSYNEQFF	TGCGCCAGCAGCTCCATAGCGGGGGGTTACTCCTACAATGAGCAGTTCTTC
once	TRBJ1-5	NA	TRBV29-1	CSVEEQGPNQPQHF	TGCAGCGTTGAAGAACAGGGCCCCAATCAGCCCCAGCATTTT
NA	TRBJ1-3	NA	TRBV2	CASSDSPSNTIYF	TGTGCCAGCAGTGATAGTCCCTCAAACACCATATATTTT
NA	TRBJ2-7	TRBD2	TRBV14	CASSPSGRAPRQYF	TGTGCCAGCAGCCCTAGCGGGAGGGCCCCACGGCAGTACTTC
once	TRBJ2-7	NA	TRBV5-4	CASSFKGQGYEQYF	TGTGCCAGCAGCTTTAAGGGGCAAGGCTACGAGCAGTACTTC
NA	TRBJ2-5	TRBD2	TRBV7-9	CASSPGPLWRGRKETQYF	TGTGCCAGCAGCCCCGGCCCCCTTTGGCGCGGGAGGAAGGAGACCCAGTACTTC
NA	TRBJ2-7	TRBD2	TRBV11-2	CASSNLAGERENEQYF	TGTGCCAGCAGCAATCTAGCGGGAGAGCGGGAAAACGAGCAGTACTTC
NA	TRBJ2-2	NA	TRBV2	CASSAVPGELFF	TGTGCCAGCAGTGCGGTCCCCGGGGAGCTGTTTTTT
NA	TRBJ2-4	TRBD2	TRBV11-2	CASRSSGRATLAKNIQYF	TGTGCCAGCAGATCTAGCGGGAGGGCTACTTTAGCCAAAAACATTCAGTACTTC
NA	TRBJ1-5	TRBD1	TRBV6-1	CASRGQYSNQPQHF	TGTGCCAGCAGGGGACAGTATAGCAATCAGCCCCAGCATTTT
few	TRBJ2-7	TRBD1	TRBV7-2	CASSQDRGREQYF	TGTGCCAGCAGCCAGGACAGGGGGCGCGAGCAGTACTTC
NA	TRBJ2-1	TRBD2	TRBV28	CASSKNSGEGSYNEQFF	TGTGCCAGCAGCAAAAATAGCGGGGAGGGGTCCTACAATGAGCAGTTCTTC
NA	TRBJ2-1	NA	TRBV27	CASSLYGGLLYNEQFF	TGTGCCAGCAGTTTATACGGGGGATTGCTCTACAATGAGCAGTTCTTC
NA	TRBJ2-2	NA	TRBV6-1	CASSRGQMSGELFF	TGTGCCAGCAGTAGGGGTCAGATGAGCGGGGAGCTGTTTTTT
NA	TRBJ2-1	NA	TRBV5-1	CASSLSASYNEQFF	TGCGCCAGCAGCTTAAGCGCTTCATACAATGAGCAGTTCTTC
NA	TRBJ2-1	TRBD2	TRBV11-3	CASSLELAGGEQFF	TGTGCCAGCAGCTTAGAGCTAGCGGGAGGTGAGCAGTTCTTC
NA	TRBJ2-3	NA	TRBV6-5	CASSYSHRGDTQYF	TGTGCCAGCAGTTACTCGCATCGGGGGGATACGCAGTATTTT
few	TRBJ1-4	TRBD1	TRBV28	CASTSGTGDEKLFF	TGTGCCAGCACCTCCGGGACAGGGGATGAAAAACTGTTTTTT
NA	TRBJ1-1	NA	TRBV10-2	CASLQVGNTEAFF	TGCGCCAGCCTACAGGTTGGGAACACTGAAGCTTTCTTT
NA	TRBJ1-5	NA	TRBV28	CASSTDRSGQPQHF	TGTGCCAGCAGTACAGACAGGTCTGGGCAGCCCCAGCATTTT
NA	TRBJ2-3	TRBD2	TRBV28	CASRTGGPEDTQYF	TGTGCCAGTAGGACGGGGGGGCCGGAAGATACGCAGTATTTT
NA	TRBJ2-1	NA	TRBV2	CASSEPPSEQFF	TGTGCCAGCAGTGAACCCCCCAGTGAGCAGTTCTTC
NA	TRBJ2-2	TRBD2	TRBV7-8	CASSPGTSLDTGELFF	TGTGCCAGCAGCCCCGGGACTAGTTTGGACACCGGGGAGCTGTTTTTT
few	TRBJ2-7	TRBD1	TRBV7-9	CASGQGTGGSYEQYF	TGTGCCAGCGGTCAGGGGACAGGGGGCTCCTACGAGCAGTACTTC
once	TRBJ2-3	NA	TRBV11-2	CASTAVAGTDTQYF	TGTGCCAGCACCGCGGTAGCAGGCACAGATACGCAGTATTTT
NA	TRBJ1-4	NA	TRBV4-1	CASSLSWRRLAEKLFF	TGCGCCAGCAGCCTTTCTTGGAGGCGACTCGCTGAAAAACTGTTTTTT
NA	TRBJ2-3	TRBD1	TRBV27	CASRRDRVRADTQYF	TGTGCCAGCAGAAGGGACAGGGTGAGGGCAGATACGCAGTATTTT
NA	TRBJ2-1	NA	TRBV15	CATSRLEGNEQFF	TGTGCCACCAGCAGATTGGAGGGCAATGAGCAGTTCTTC
NA	TRBJ2-3	NA	TRBV28	CASRGDTQYF	TGTGCCAGCCGCGGGGATACGCAGTATTTT
NA	TRBJ2-2	TRBD1	TRBV15	CATSSRTGGTGELFF	TGTGCCACCAGCAGCAGGACAGGGGGTACCGGGGAGCTGTTTTTT
NA	TRBJ2-1	TRBD1	TRBV5-1	CASRQGLGNEQFF	TGCGCCAGCAGACAGGGGCTGGGCAATGAGCAGTTCTTC
NA	TRBJ2-3	NA	TRBV7-3	CASITGLITDTQYF	TGTGCCAGCATCACGGGACTCATAACAGATACGCAGTATTTT
NA	TRBJ2-5	TRBD1	TRBV7-9	CASSRGQGETQYF	TGTGCCAGCAGCCGAGGACAGGGGGAGACCCAGTACTTC
NA	TRBJ2-1	NA	TRBV5-4	CASRPGAEVRNEQFF	TGTGCCAGCCGTCCAGGGGCGGAGGTCAGGAATGAGCAGTTCTTC
NA	TRBJ2-7	TRBD2	TRBV7-2	CASSFGALAGVSYEQYF	TGTGCCAGCAGCTTTGGGGCCTTGGCGGGGGTCTCCTACGAGCAGTACTTC
NA	TRBJ2-1	NA	TRBV6-6	CASAPLLNSYNEQFF	TGTGCCAGCGCCCCTCTACTCAACTCCTACAATGAGCAGTTCTTC
NA	TRBJ2-1	NA	TRBV5-6	CASSPGVGGDYNEQFF	TGTGCCAGCAGCCCTGGGGTCGGCGGGGACTACAATGAGCAGTTCTTC
NA	TRBJ1-5	NA	TRBV18	CASSLAAGGNNQPQHF	TGTGCCAGCTCCCTGGCGGCGGGCGGTAACAATCAGCCCCAGCATTTT
NA	TRBJ2-5	NA	TRBV28	CASSSVQGRGGNLPQETQYF	TGTGCCAGCAGTTCGGTCCAGGGACGTGGAGGGAACTTACCGCAAGAGACCCAGTACTTC
NA	TRBJ2-1	NA	TRBV13	CASSIQGPTKESSYNEQFF	TGTGCCAGCAGCATACAGGGTCCTACGAAGGAAAGCTCCTACAATGAGCAGTTCTTC
NA	TRBJ1-6	NA	TRBV5-4	CASSFNNSPLHF	TGTGCCAGCAGCTTCAATAATTCACCCCTCCACTTT
NA	TRBJ1-2	NA	TRBV9	CASSVDQGPNYGYTF	TGTGCCAGCAGCGTAGACCAGGGGCCGAACTATGGCTACACCTTC
NA	TRBJ1-4	TRBD1	TRBV5-1	CASSLYGQGVGIEKLFF	TGCGCCAGCAGCTTGTATGGACAGGGGGTGGGTATTGAAAAACTGTTTTTT
NA	TRBJ2-2	NA	TRBV2	CASIRTPLKTGELFF	TGTGCCAGCATCAGAACGCCTCTCAAAACCGGGGAGCTGTTTTTT
NA	TRBJ1-1	TRBD1	TRBV19	CASSIQGEVGNTEAFF	TGTGCCAGTAGTATTCAGGGGGAGGTGGGGAACACTGAAGCTTTCTTT